These T cell receptor beta chains were read from a single sample in a study of blood T cell repertoires in COVID-19. The table came from immunoSEQ multiplex PCR; TCRdb's copy has only in-frame clones and leaves some out. The repertoire includes over 120,000 clones, 75% to 90% of them detected once, and roughly 4.3% sits in the top ten. Sequenced input: PBMCs or T cells enriched from blood (not recorded which). The origin of the receptors is a man between 45 and 60 years old who had recovered from COVID-19. Each CDR3 is given with its conserved first and last residue. A D gene is named only where the DNA matches it firmly. Size is omitted from some rows. Given values are once, few, many or a class for expanded clones.

v_call	clone_size	d_call	j_call	cdr3_nt	cdr3_aa
TRBV11-2	-	-	TRBJ2-2	TGTGCCAGCAGCTTAATTTCCGTCCGAGACTATACGAACACCGGGGAGCTGTTTTTT	CASSLISVRDYTNTGELFF
TRBV4-3	-	-	TRBJ1-2	TGCGCCAGCAGCCAAGAGGGGGGTCTACCCTATGGCTACACCTTC	CASSQEGGLPYGYTF
TRBV3-1/TRBV3-2	-	-	TRBJ1-1	TGTGCCAGCAGCGATCGGACAGCGAACACTGAAGCTTTCTTT	CASSDRTANTEAFF
TRBV28	-	-	TRBJ1-3	TGTGCCAGCAGTTTAGGTGGGGAGTCTGGAAACACCATATATTTT	CASSLGGESGNTIYF
TRBV5-1	-	TRBD2	TRBJ2-7	TGCGCCAGCAGCTTGTCCGGGACTAGCGGTTCCTACGAGCAGTACTTC	CASSLSGTSGSYEQYF
TRBV7-2	-	TRBD1	TRBJ1-2	TGTGCCAGCAGTTTTTTACGGGACAGGGGCCTGGGCTACACCTTC	CASSFLRDRGLGYTF
TRBV11-3	-	-	TRBJ2-7	TGTGCCAGCAGGTTAGCTGCGGACACCTCCGAGCAGTACTTC	CASRLAADTSEQYF
TRBV5-1	-	TRBD2	TRBJ2-3	TGCGCCAGCAGACTCGGACTAGCGGGACCCACAGATACGCAGTATTTT	CASRLGLAGPTDTQYF
TRBV7-9	-	TRBD2	TRBJ2-4	TGTGCCAGCAGCTCCAGCGGGGGGCGGGGAAACATTCAGTACTTC	CASSSSGGRGNIQYF
TRBV6-5	-	TRBD1	TRBJ2-1	TGTGCCAGCAGTTACAGGACAGGAGCGTACAATGAGCAGTTCTTC	CASSYRTGAYNEQFF
TRBV27	-	-	TRBJ1-1	TGTGCCAGCAGTTGGGGCGCAGGGCGTACTGAAGCTTTCTTT	CASSWGAGRTEAFF
TRBV6-5	-	-	TRBJ1-2	TGTGCCAGCAGTTCGAGAGGGCTCGGCTACACCTTC	CASSSRGLGYTF
TRBV6-1	few	-	TRBJ2-6	TGTGCCAGCAGTGAACGGGAGACTGGGGCCAACGTCCTGACTTTC	CASSERETGANVLTF
TRBV6-5	-	TRBD1	TRBJ2-1	TGTGCCAGCAGTTCACAGGGGGCAGGGGTCCATGAGCAGTTCTTC	CASSSQGAGVHEQFF
TRBV30	-	-	TRBJ1-1	TGTGGTTTGGCAAAGACAGGGAACACTGAAGCTTTCTTT	CGLAKTGNTEAFF
TRBV11-2	-	-	TRBJ2-1	TGTGCCAGCAGCCCAACCTTTAGCGGCCCCAATGAGCAGTTCTTC	CASSPTFSGPNEQFF
TRBV15	-	-	TRBJ1-5	TGTGCCACCAGCAGGAAGAGAAGCACTCATAGCAATCAGCCCCAGCATTTT	CATSRKRSTHSNQPQHF
TRBV7-8	-	-	TRBJ2-5	TGTGCCAGCAGCCAGCCAGGAGCGGCCCAAGAGACCCAGTACTTC	CASSQPGAAQETQYF
TRBV6-5	-	-	TRBJ2-5	TGTGCCAGCAGGGCCGGGACTGGGGGAGCGACCCAGTACTTC	CASRAGTGGATQYF
TRBV5-1	-	-	TRBJ1-1	TGCGCCAGCAGCTTGCGTGACGCCAGGGATACTGAAGCTTTCTTT	CASSLRDARDTEAFF
TRBV7-3	-	TRBD1	TRBJ2-3	TGTGCCAGCAGCGAAAATACAGGGGGTGGTACGCAGTATTTT	CASSENTGGGTQYF
TRBV11-2	-	TRBD1	TRBJ2-7	TGTGCCAGCAGGCGGACAGGGGGCTTTTACGAGCAGTACTTC	CASRRTGGFYEQYF
TRBV6-2/TRBV6-3	-	-	TRBJ1-5	TGTGCCAGCAGTTACAGGGGAGGCATCAATCAGCCCCAGCATTTT	CASSYRGGINQPQHF
TRBV5-4	-	TRBD1	TRBJ2-7	TGTGCCAGCAGCGCCTGGGACAGGGCGAACGAGCAGTACTTC	CASSAWDRANEQYF
TRBV28	-	-	TRBJ1-2	TGTGCCAGCGGATACCTGGACAGACCTAACTATGGCTACACCTTC	CASGYLDRPNYGYTF
TRBV9	-	-	TRBJ2-5	TGTGCCAGCAGCTCTTCTACTACCCAGTACTTC	CASSSSTTQYF
TRBV5-1	-	-	TRBJ2-4	TGCGCCAGCAGCTTAAGGGGATTAGGGGACATTCAGTACTTC	CASSLRGLGDIQYF
TRBV9	-	-	TRBJ2-1	TGTGCCAGCAGCGTTCGTGCTGGTTGGGGAGCCAATGAGCAGTTCTTC	CASSVRAGWGANEQFF
TRBV30	once	-	TRBJ1-5	TGTGCCTGGAGTGTACGGGGGGGACCTTATCAGCCCCAGCATTTT	CAWSVRGGPYQPQHF